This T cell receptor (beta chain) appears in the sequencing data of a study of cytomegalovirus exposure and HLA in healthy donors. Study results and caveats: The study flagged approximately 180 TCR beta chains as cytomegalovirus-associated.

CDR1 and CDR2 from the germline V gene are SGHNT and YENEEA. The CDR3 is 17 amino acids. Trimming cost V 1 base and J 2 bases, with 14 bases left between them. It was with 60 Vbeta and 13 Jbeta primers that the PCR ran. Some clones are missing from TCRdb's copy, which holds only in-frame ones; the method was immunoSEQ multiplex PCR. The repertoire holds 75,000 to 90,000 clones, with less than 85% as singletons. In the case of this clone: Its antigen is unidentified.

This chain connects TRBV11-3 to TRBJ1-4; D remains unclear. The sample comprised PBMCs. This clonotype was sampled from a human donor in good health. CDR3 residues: CASSLGLRWETNEKLFF. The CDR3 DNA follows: TGTGCCAGCAGCTTAGGTCTTCGGTGGGAGACTAATGAAAAACTGTTTTTT.